This T cell receptor beta chain was observed in a study of post-analysis software for immune sequencing data (dated by TCRdb to between 2015 and 2016). Concerning the study at large: Recorded disease courses included relapsing-remitting, secondary progressive and progressive-relapsing multiple sclerosis, with some patients lacking subtype annotation. The patient repertoires were set against around eleven previously published healthy control repertoires from donors whose ages ranged from roughly 6 to 27 years. A subset of samples was prepared in parallel using single-end sample barcoding, then pooled and co-amplified after Illumina adapter ligation. What the study reported, not specific to this receptor: Normalized Chao1 diversity was significantly lower in multiple sclerosis patients than controls, suggesting substantial peripheral T-cell clonal expansion. Direct clustering with F measure showed strong co-clustering of samples prepared in the same batch, prompting a batch-effect correction. Patients showed significantly higher frequencies than controls for several TRBV segments, among them TRBV5-6, TRBV5-1 and TRBV20-1. The multiple sclerosis patient group was slightly younger than the control group.

Receptors were amplified or captured by PCR. TCRdb records Illumina HiSeq 2500 as the sequencer. To reduce PCR and sequencing biases, unique molecular identifiers were incorporated into the TCR beta cDNA libraries. Per 1 to 10 million input T cells, roughly 500,000 cDNA molecules were obtained, such that each molecule approximated one T cell. The patient libraries were prepared and sequenced with the same protocol used for the earlier healthy control dataset. Samples belonging to the same batch were prepared together, multiplexed and sequenced on a shared HiSeq lane. Per the authors' processing: MIGEC was used to process the raw barcoded reads, and molecular identifier groups with only a single read were discarded before consensus assembly and CDR3 extraction. Clonotype tables were post-analysed with VDJtools, and diversity was normalized by down-sampling all datasets to the smallest sample size. To correct batch-related cross-sample contamination, repertoire overlap clustering matched CDR3 amino acid sequences but not nucleotide sequences. Starting from the raw public reads, TCRdb applied fastp trimming at Q25, assembled clones with MiXCR and retained in-frame beta chains. Every distinct CDR3 protein forms one entry, paired with its most common genes and DNA. The V and J calls here are based on TCRdb, not the publication. Present in this sample are 700,000 to 900,000 distinct CDR3 sequences, roughly 50% of which were seen just once. The top ten clonotypes cover roughly 5% of the sample.

To demonstrate the VDJtools post-analysis software, the study profiled TCR beta repertoires from the peripheral blood of about 13 young patients with multiple sclerosis. Multiple sclerosis patients were children and adolescents aged about 6 to 17 years. The CDR3 goes from the cysteine to the phenylalanine over 14 residues. Solely the CDR3 DNA is kept, with 42 bases framed from the first base. V is clipped by 1 base and J by 7 bases, and the sequence between their germline boundaries is 11 bases long. The germline V gene encodes CDR1 LGHNA and CDR2 YNFKEQ. About this clonotype: Its antigen remains unidentified. No base-level quality is on record; no much larger clone is a single base apart.

The source of this sequence is a girl aged 5-17 years with multiple sclerosis. The sequencing input was blood. The V gene is TRBV4-2 and the J gene is TRBJ2-4; TRBD1 is a possible D gene, resting on 5 matching bases. The DNA is as follows: TGTGCCAGCAGCCAAGGGGGCCAGTCGAACATTCAGTACTTC. It encodes CASSQGGQSNIQYF.